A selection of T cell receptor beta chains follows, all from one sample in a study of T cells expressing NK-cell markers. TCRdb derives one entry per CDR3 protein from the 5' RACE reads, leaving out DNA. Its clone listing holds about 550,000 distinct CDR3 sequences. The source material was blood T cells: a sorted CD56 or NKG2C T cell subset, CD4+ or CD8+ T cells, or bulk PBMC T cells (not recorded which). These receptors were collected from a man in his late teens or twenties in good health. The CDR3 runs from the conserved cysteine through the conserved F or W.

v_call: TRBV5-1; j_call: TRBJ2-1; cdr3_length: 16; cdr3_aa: CASSPPPAGGPNEQFF
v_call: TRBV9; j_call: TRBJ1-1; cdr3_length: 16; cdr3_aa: CASSVETERVNTEAFF
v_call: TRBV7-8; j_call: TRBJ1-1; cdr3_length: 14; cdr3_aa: CASSSWGVNTEAFF
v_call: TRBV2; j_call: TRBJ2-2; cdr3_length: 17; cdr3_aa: CASSEWGGAGNTGELFF
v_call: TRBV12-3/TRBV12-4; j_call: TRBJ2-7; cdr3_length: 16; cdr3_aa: CASLAHPDNPRNEQYF
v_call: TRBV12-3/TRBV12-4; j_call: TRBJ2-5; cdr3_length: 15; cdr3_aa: CASSYVAGDKETQYF
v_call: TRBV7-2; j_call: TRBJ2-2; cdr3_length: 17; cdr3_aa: CASSLAAGGPPTGELFF
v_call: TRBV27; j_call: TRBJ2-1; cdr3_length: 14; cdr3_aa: CASSWGLGSTEQFF
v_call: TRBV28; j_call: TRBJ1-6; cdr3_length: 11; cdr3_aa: CASSFPQPLHF
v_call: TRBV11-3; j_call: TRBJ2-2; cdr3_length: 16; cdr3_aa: CASSWGTSGYTGELFF
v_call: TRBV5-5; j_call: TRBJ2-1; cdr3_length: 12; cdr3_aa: CASSLIRGEQFF
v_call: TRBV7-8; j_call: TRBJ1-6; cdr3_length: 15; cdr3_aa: CASSLEGQGTSPLHF
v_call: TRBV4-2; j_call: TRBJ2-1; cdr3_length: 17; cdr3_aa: CASSQDTERGFYNEQFF
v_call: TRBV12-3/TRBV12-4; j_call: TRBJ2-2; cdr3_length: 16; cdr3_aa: CASSLRSGRAPGELFF
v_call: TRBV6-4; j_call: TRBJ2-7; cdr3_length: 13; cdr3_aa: CATPGGVQDEQYF
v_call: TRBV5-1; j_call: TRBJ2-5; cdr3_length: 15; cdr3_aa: CASSLEDSSWETQYF
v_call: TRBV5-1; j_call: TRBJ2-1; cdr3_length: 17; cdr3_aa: CASSSPRLAGDYNEQFF
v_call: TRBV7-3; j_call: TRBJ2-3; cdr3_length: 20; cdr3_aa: CASSLRGTSGRALSTDTQYF
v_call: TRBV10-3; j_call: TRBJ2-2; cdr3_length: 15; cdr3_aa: CAIRRGQVPTGELFF
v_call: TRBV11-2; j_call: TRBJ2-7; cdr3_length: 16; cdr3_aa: CASSLDLRARVYEQYF
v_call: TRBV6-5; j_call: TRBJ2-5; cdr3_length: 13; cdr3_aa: CASSYGTKETQYF
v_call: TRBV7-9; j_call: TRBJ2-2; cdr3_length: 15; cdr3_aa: CASHRQGAKYGELFF
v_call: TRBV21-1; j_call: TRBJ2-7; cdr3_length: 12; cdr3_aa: CASSVPIYEQYF
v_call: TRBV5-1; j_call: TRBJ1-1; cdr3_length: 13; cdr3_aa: CASRLSGNTEAFF
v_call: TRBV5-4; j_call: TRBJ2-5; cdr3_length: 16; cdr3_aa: CASSPRIAGGQETQYF